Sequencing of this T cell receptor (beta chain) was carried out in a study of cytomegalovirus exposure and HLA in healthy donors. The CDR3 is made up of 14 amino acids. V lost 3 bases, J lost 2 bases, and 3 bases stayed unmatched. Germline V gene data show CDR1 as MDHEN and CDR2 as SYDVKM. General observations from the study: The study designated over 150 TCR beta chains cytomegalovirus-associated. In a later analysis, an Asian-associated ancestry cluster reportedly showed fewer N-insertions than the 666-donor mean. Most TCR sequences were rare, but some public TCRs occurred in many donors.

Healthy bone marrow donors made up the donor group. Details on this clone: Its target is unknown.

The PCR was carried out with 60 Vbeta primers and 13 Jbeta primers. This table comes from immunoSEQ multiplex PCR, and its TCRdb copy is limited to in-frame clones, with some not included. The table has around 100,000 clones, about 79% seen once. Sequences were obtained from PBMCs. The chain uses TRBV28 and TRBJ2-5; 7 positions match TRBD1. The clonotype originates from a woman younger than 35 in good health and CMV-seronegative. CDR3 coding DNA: TGTGCCAGCAGTTTGCCAGGGGGACAAGAGACCCAGTACTTC. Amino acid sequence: CASSLPGGQETQYF.